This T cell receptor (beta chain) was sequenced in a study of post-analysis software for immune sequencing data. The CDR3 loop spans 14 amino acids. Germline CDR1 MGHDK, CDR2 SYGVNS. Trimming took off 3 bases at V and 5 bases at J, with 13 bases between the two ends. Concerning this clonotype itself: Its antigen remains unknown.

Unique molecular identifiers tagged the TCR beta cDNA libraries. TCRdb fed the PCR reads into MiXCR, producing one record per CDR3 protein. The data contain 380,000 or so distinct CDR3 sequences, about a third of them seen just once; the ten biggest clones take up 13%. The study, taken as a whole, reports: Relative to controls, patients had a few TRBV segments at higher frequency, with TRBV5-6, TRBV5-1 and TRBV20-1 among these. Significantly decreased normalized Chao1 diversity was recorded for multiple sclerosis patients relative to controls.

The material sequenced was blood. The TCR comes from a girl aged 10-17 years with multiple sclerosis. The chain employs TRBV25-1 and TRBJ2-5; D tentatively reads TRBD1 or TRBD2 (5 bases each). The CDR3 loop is CASSDPWGMETQYF. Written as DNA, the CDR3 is TGTGCCAGCAGTGACCCCTGGGGGATGGAGACCCAGTACTTC.